This T cell receptor beta chain was sequenced in a study of blood T cell repertoires in COVID-19. In the study overall: COVID-19 samples, acute and convalescent, were from the United States, Italy and Spain. Sample material is recorded as cDNA or gDNA derived from T cells, B-cell-depleted T cells, or PBMCs.

Only in-frame clones appear in the TCRdb table, and some are missing; sequencing was by immunoSEQ multiplex PCR. The sample consists of 130,000 to 150,000 clones, just under 85% of them appearing once. The CDR3 extends over 15 amino acids. The junction had 6 bases not matched to a gene; V was cut back by 1 base and J by 2 bases. CDR1 is GTSNPN, CDR2 SVGIG, per germline (reference sequence). Sequencing was done on a sample of peripheral blood. The TCR comes from a middle-aged woman with active or convalescent COVID-19. J is TRBJ2-5 and V is TRBV30, with 8 bases fitting TRBD2. CDR3 sequence (DNA): TGTGCCTGGAGTGCGGGAGCGGGGGTACAAGAGACCCAGTACTTC. This encodes CAWSAGAGVQETQYF.